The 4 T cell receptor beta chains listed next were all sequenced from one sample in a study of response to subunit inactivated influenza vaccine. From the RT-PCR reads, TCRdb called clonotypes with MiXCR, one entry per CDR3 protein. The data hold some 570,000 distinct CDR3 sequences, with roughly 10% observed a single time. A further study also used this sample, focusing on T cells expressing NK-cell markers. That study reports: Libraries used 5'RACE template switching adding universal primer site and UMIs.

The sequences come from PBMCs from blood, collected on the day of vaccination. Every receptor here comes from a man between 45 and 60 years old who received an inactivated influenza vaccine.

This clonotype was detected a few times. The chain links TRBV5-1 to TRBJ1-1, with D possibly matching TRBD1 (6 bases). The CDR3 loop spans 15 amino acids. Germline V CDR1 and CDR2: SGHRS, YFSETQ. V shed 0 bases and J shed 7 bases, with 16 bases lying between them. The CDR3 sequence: CASSLAGGDVVEAFF. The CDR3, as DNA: TGCGCCAGCAGCTTGGCCGGGGGCGATGTAGTTGAAGCTTTCTTT. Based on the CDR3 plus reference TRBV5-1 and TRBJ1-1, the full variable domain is KAGVTQTPRYLIKTRGQQVTLSCSPISGHRSVSWYQQTPGQGLQFLFEYFSETQRNKGNFPGRFSGRQFSNSRSEMNVSTLELGDSALYLCASSLAGGDVVEAFFGQGTRLTVV.

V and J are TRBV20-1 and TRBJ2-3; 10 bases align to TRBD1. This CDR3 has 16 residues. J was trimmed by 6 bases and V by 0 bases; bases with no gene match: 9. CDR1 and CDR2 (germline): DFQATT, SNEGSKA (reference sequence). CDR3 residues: CSAREGTGAVLDTQYF. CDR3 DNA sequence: TGCAGTGCTAGAGAAGGGACAGGGGCCGTGCTGGATACGCAGTATTTT.

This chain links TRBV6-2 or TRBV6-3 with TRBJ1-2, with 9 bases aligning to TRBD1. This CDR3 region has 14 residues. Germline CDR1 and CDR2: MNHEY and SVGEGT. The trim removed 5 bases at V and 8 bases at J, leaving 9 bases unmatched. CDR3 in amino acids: CASSLTGTGFGYTF. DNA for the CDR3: TGTGCCAGCAGTCTCACCGGGACAGGGTTCGGCTACACCTTC.

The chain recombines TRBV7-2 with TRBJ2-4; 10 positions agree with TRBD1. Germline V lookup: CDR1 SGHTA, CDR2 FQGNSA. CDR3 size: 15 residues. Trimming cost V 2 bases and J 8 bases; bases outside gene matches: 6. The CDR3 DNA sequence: TGTGCCAGCAGCTTACCGGGACAGGGGAGCCACATTCAGTACTTC. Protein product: CASSLPGQGSHIQYF.